This T cell receptor beta chain emerged from a study of PD-1 blockade in mismatch repair-deficient tumors. Clones were sequenced by immunoSEQ multiplex PCR, and TCRdb holds only the in-frame ones, with some missing. The sample includes about 130,000 clones, roughly 86% of them seen just once. This clone came up once. Trimming shortened V by 7 bases and J by 4 bases, and 16 bases separated the two germline ends. There are 14 residues in the CDR3. Germline V gene sequence: CDR1 ENHRY, CDR2 SYGVKD. The TCR sequence derives from an adult with mismatch repair-deficient cancer. This chain uses TRBV10-3 with TRBJ2-5; the D gene is possibly TRBD1 (5 bases). The sequences come from peripheral blood, collected 70 to 72 weeks after starting pembrolizumab. The CDR3 sequence: CAITDGQPGETQYF. The CDR3 DNA sequence: TGTGCCATCACCGACGGACAACCGGGAGAGACCCAGTACTTC.